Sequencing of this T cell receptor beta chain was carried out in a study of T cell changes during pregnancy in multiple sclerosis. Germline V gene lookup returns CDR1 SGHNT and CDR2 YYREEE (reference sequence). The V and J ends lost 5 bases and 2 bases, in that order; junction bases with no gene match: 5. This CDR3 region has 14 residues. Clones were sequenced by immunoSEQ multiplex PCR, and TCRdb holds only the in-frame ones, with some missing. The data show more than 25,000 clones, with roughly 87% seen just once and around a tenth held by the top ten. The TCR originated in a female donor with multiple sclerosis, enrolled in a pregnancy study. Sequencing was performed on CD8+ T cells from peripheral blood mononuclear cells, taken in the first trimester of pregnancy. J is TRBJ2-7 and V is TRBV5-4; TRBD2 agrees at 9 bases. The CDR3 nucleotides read TGTGCCAGCAGGGCTAGCGGGATGGCCTACGAGCAGTACTTC. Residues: CASRASGMAYEQYF.